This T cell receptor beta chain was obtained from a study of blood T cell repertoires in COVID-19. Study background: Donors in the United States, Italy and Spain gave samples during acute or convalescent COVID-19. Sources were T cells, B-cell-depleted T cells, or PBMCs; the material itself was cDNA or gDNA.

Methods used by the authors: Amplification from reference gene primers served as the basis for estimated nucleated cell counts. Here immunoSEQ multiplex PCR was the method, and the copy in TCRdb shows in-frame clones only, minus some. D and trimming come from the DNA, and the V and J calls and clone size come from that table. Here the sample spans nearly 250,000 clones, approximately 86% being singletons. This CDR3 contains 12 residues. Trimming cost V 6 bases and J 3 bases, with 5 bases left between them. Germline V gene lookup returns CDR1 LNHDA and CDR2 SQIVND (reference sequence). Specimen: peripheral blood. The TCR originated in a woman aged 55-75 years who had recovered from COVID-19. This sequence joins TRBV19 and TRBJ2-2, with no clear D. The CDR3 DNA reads TGTGCCAGTAGCCCTGACACCGGGGAGCTGTTTTTT. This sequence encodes CASSPDTGELFF.